Presented here are 6 T cell receptor beta chains from one specimen sequenced in a study of blood T cell repertoires in COVID-19. TCRdb's table, derived via immunoSEQ multiplex PCR, lists solely in-frame clones and lacks some. The repertoire holds some 210,000 clones, roughly four fifths seen once, with about 9% in the top ten. The material sequenced was PBMCs or T cells enriched from blood (not recorded which). The receptor source for this set is a man aged 40-49 years who had recovered from COVID-19.

The sample holds a few counts of this clone. The CDR3 loop reads CATSDLPGRASSYNEQFF. The CDR3 coding sequence is TGTGCCACCAGTGATTTGCCCGGCAGGGCGAGCTCCTACAATGAGCAGTTCTTC. This rearrangement joins TRBV24-1 to TRBJ2-1; possibly TRBD1 for D (5 bases). Germline V CDR1 and CDR2: KGHDR, SFDVKD. V lost 0 bases, J lost 0 bases, and 14 bases lay in between. The CDR3 runs to 18 residues.

This rearrangement joins TRBV5-1 to TRBJ1-3; TRBD1 might be the D (5 bases). V shed 0 bases and J shed 4 bases, with 11 bases lying between them. The CDR3 runs to 15 residues. Germline values: CDR1 SGHRS, CDR2 YFSETQ. The CDR3 DNA sequence: TGCGCCAGCAGCTTGGAGGGGTTTTCAGGAAACACCATATATTTT. Translated: CASSLEGFSGNTIYF.

This clone was observed a few times. The rearrangement uses TRBV18 and TRBJ1-4; weak D call: TRBD1 (6 bases). CDR3 length: 16 amino acids. V lost 2 bases and J lost 10, with 20 bases in between. Per the germline V gene, CDR1 is KGHSH and CDR2 is LQKENI. The CDR3: CASSPTQTGSYGKLFF. The CDR3, as DNA: TGTGCCAGCTCACCAACCCAGACAGGTTCTTATGGAAAACTGTTTTTT.

The chain carries TRBV7-9 and TRBJ2-7; the match to TRBD1 covers 11 bases. Germline V CDR1 and CDR2: SEHNR, FQNEAQ (reference sequence). This CDR3 has 17 amino acids. Trimming took 1 base from V and 4 from J; bases not matched to a gene: 9. The CDR3, as DNA: TGTGCCAGCAGCTTAGGAGGCAAGGGACAGGGGGGTTACGAGCAGTACTTC. It translates to CASSLGGKGQGGYEQYF.

This clone was observed a handful of times. The chain employs TRBV19 and TRBJ1-1; D unresolved. Germline V lookup: CDR1 LNHDA, CDR2 SQIVND (reference sequence). The CDR3 totals 13 residues. V gave up 11 bases and J gave up 3 bases, with 16 bases separating them. The CDR3 protein is CASNLGSHTEAFF. As DNA, the CDR3 is TGTGCCTCTAACCTCGGGAGTCACACTGAAGCTTTCTTT.

The chain joins TRBV5-1 to TRBJ1-2, with D tentatively TRBD1 (6 bases). V was cut by 0 bases and J by 3 bases, with 12 bases left in between. The CDR3 runs to 15 residues. From germline, CDR1 is SGHRS and CDR2 YFSETQ. As DNA, the CDR3 is TGCGCCAGCAGCTTGGGTGCAGGGGTTGACTATGGCTACACCTTC. This gives the protein CASSLGAGVDYGYTF.